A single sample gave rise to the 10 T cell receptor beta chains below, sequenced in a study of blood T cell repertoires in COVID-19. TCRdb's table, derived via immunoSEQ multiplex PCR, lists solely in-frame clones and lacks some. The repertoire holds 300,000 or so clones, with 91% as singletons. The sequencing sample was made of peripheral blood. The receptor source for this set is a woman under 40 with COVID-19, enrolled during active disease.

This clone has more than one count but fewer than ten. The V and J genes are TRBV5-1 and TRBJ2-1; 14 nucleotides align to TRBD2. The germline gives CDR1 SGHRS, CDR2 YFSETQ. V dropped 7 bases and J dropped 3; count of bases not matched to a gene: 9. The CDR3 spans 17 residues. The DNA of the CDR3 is TGCGCCAGCTCACCCGGACTAGCGGGAGGTTTCTACAATGAGCAGTTCTTC. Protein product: CASSPGLAGGFYNEQFF.

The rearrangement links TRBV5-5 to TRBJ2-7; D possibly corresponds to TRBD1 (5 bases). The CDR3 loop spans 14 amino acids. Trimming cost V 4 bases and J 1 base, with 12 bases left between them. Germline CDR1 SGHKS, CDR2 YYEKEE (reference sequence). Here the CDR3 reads CASSIQTASYEQYF. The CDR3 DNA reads TGTGCCAGCAGCATACAGACAGCTTCCTACGAGCAGTACTTC.

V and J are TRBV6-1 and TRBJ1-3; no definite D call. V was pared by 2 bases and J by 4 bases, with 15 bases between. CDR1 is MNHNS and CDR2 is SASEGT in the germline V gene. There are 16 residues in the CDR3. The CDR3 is CASSEIVRNSGNTIYF. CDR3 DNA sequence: TGTGCCAGCAGTGAAATAGTAAGGAACAGCGGAAACACCATATATTTT.

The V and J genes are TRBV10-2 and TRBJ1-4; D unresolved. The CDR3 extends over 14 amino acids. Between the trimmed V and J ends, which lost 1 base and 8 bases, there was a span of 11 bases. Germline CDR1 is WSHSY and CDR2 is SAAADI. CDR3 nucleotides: TGCGCCAGCAGTGAGTTAACCGTTAGCGAAAAACTGTTTTTT. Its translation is CASSELTVSEKLFF.

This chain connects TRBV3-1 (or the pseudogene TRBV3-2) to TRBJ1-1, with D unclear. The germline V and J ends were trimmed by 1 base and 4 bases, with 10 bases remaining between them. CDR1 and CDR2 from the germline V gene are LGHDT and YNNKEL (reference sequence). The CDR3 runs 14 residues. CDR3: CASSQGLGVTEAFF. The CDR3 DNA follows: TGTGCCAGCAGCCAAGGTCTCGGGGTCACTGAAGCTTTCTTT.

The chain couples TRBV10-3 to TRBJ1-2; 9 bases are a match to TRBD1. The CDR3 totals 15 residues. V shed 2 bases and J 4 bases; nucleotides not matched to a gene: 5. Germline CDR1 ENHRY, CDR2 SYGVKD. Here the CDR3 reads CAISETTTGGYGYTF. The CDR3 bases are TGTGCCATCAGTGAGACTACGACAGGGGGCTATGGCTACACCTTC.

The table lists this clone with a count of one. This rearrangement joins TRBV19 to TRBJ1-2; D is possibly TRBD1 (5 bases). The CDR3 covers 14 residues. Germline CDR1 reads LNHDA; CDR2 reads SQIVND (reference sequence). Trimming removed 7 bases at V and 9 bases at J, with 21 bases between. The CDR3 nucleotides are TGTGCCAGTACTCTAGGTCAGGAGGGGAACCGCTACACCTTC. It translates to CASTLGQEGNRYTF.

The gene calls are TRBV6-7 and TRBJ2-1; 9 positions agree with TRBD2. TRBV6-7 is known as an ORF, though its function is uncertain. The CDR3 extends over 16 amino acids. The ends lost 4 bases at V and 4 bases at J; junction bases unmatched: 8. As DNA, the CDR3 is TGTGCCAGCAGTTGCGGGACTAGCCTTATTTACAATGAGCAGTTCTTC. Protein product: CASSCGTSLIYNEQFF.

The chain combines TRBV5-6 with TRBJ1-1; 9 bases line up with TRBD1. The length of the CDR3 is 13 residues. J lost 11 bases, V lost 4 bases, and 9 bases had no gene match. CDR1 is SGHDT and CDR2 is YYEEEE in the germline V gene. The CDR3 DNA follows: TGTGCCAGCAGCGTCCGGGACAGGGCTCCGGCTTTCTTT. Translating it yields CASSVRDRAPAFF.

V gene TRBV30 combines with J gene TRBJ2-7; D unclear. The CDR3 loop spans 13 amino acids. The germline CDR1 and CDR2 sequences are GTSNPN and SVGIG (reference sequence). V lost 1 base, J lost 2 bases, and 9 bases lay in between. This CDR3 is CAWSAVSPYEQYF. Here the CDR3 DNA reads TGTGCCTGGAGTGCAGTCAGTCCCTACGAGCAGTACTTC.